This T cell receptor (beta chain) was obtained from a study of blood T cells in healthy people across ages. General study results and limits: Naive CD4+ cell counts and diversity both ran higher in long-lived than in aged donors.

Turning to this clonotype: As yet, its antigen is unknown.

A J-beta primer mix and a sample-barcoded 5' primer were used in a second PCR of about 7 to 12 cycles. TCRdb processed the 5' RACE reads anew with MiXCR; each CDR3 protein has one entry. The sample shows around 1,000,000 distinct CDR3 sequences, approximately 25% of them seen only once. CDR1 and CDR2 from the germline V gene are MGHDK and SYGVNS. The V gene end was trimmed by 3 bases and the J gene end by 6 bases; junction bases not matched to a gene: 11. This CDR3 is 16 amino acids long. Another study also made use of these data, one on T cells of mothers and their children.

Specimen: blood. The clonotype comes from a girl aged 2-15 years in good health. The chain couples TRBV25-1 to TRBJ2-3, with 8 bases fitting TRBD2. CDR3 loop: CASSDQRGPNEDTQYF. The CDR3 DNA sequence: TGTGCCAGCAGTGATCAGCGGGGGCCAAACGAGGATACGCAGTATTTT.